The entry below describes one TCR beta chain. The data were obtained in a study of blood T cell repertoires in COVID-19. Study details: Researchers got acute and convalescent COVID-19 samples from the United States, Italy and Spain. T cells, B-cell-depleted T cells, or PBMCs supplied cDNA or gDNA.

Repertoires were generated with immunoSEQ multiplex PCR, while TCRdb's copy carries only in-frame clones and drops some. The sample has approximately 300,000 clones; around 90% are singletons. V dropped 5 bases and J dropped 5; count of bases not matched to a gene: 6. Germline CDR1 reads LNHDA; CDR2 reads SQIVND (reference sequence). The CDR3 runs 15 residues. The rearrangement uses TRBV19 and TRBJ1-6; 7 nucleotides align to TRBD1. The receptor comes from a man younger than 35 with active or convalescent COVID-19. Input material: peripheral blood. This chain's CDR3 is CASSDRATDNSPLHF. As DNA, the CDR3 is TGTGCCAGTAGTGACAGGGCCACAGATAATTCACCCCTCCACTTT.